A selection of T cell receptor beta chains follows, all from one sample in a study of T cells in Graves' hyperthyroidism and ophthalmopathy. TCRdb redid the calling of the multiplex PCR reads with MiXCR, one entry per CDR3 protein. The table has 550,000 to 650,000 distinct CDR3 sequences, about 14% seen once. Input material: blood. The receptor set was obtained from a woman aged 25 to 39 with Graves' hyperthyroidism that later progressed to Graves' ophthalmopathy. The CDR3 runs from the conserved cysteine through the conserved F or W. D genes are given only for firm matches. Rows give clone size only sometimes, using once, few, many, or a class for an expanded clone.

D gene: -; V gene: TRBV20-1; J gene: TRBJ1-4; clone size: many; CDR3 protein: CSARDSLANGNEKLFF; CDR3 DNA: TGCAGTGCTAGAGATTCCTTGGCGAATGGTAATGAAAAACTGTTTTTT
D gene: TRBD1; V gene: TRBV27; J gene: TRBJ2-3; clone size: many; CDR3 protein: CASSSPGQGVDTQYF; CDR3 DNA: TGTGCCAGCAGTTCCCCGGGACAGGGGGTGGATACGCAGTATTTT
D gene: -; V gene: TRBV2; J gene: TRBJ1-2; clone size: many; CDR3 protein: CASSVSDGGYTF; CDR3 DNA: TGTGCCAGCAGCGTATCGGACGGCGGCTACACCTTC
D gene: TRBD1; V gene: TRBV28; J gene: TRBJ2-6; clone size: many; CDR3 protein: CASSLSTGGNSGANVLTF; CDR3 DNA: TGTGCCAGCAGTTTATCGACAGGGGGTAACTCTGGGGCCAACGTCCTGACTTTC
D gene: -; V gene: TRBV7-9; J gene: TRBJ2-4; clone size: -; CDR3 protein: CASSPLDSKNIQYF; CDR3 DNA: TGTGCCAGCAGCCCCTTGGACAGCAAAAACATTCAGTACTTC
D gene: -; V gene: TRBV12-3/TRBV12-4; J gene: TRBJ2-5; clone size: many; CDR3 protein: CASSFGGGSETQYF; CDR3 DNA: TGTGCCAGCAGTTTTGGTGGGGGGAGTGAGACCCAGTACTTC
D gene: TRBD1; V gene: TRBV7-9; J gene: TRBJ2-1; clone size: -; CDR3 protein: CASRTGTGFHNEQFF; CDR3 DNA: TGTGCCAGCAGAACCGGGACAGGGTTTCACAATGAGCAGTTCTTC
D gene: -; V gene: TRBV19; J gene: TRBJ1-1; clone size: few; CDR3 protein: CASSVNRAWNTGAFF; CDR3 DNA: TGTGCCAGTAGTGTGAACAGGGCTTGGAACACTGGAGCTTTCTTT
D gene: -; V gene: TRBV12-3/TRBV12-4; J gene: TRBJ1-2; clone size: few; CDR3 protein: CATRTGELDGYTF; CDR3 DNA: TGTGCCACCCGGACCGGGGAACTCGATGGCTACACCTTC
D gene: TRBD1; V gene: TRBV3-1; J gene: TRBJ1-6; clone size: many; CDR3 protein: CASSQDSDRADLLHF; CDR3 DNA: TGTGCCAGCAGCCAAGATAGTGACAGGGCGGATCTCCTCCACTTT
D gene: TRBD1; V gene: TRBV5-1; J gene: TRBJ2-7; clone size: many; CDR3 protein: CASSTPGQTHEQYF; CDR3 DNA: TGCGCCAGCAGCACACCGGGACAGACTCACGAGCAGTACTTC
D gene: TRBD1; V gene: TRBV4-1; J gene: TRBJ2-7; clone size: few; CDR3 protein: CASQGAGEQYF; CDR3 DNA: TGCGCCAGCCAGGGGGCTGGTGAGCAGTACTTC
D gene: -; V gene: TRBV5-1; J gene: TRBJ2-7; clone size: many; CDR3 protein: CASSFGGQDEQYF; CDR3 DNA: TGCGCCAGCAGCTTCGGGGGGCAGGACGAGCAGTACTTC
D gene: TRBD2; V gene: TRBV19; J gene: TRBJ2-2; clone size: few; CDR3 protein: CASSQRLAGATGELFF; CDR3 DNA: TGTGCCAGTAGCCAGAGACTAGCGGGGGCCACCGGGGAGCTGTTTTTT
D gene: -; V gene: TRBV11-1; J gene: TRBJ1-4; clone size: many; CDR3 protein: CASRLTATNEKLFF; CDR3 DNA: TGTGCCAGCAGATTGACAGCAACTAATGAAAAACTGTTTTTT
D gene: TRBD2; V gene: TRBV15; J gene: TRBJ2-2; clone size: -; CDR3 protein: CATSRDQGGSGELFF; CDR3 DNA: TGTGCCACCAGCAGAGATCAGGGCGGGAGTGGGGAGCTGTTTTTT
D gene: -; V gene: TRBV7-2; J gene: TRBJ2-7; clone size: many; CDR3 protein: CASSHWAQKVYEQYF; CDR3 DNA: TGTGCCAGCAGCCATTGGGCCCAGAAGGTTTACGAGCAGTACTTC
D gene: -; V gene: TRBV12-3/TRBV12-4; J gene: TRBJ2-7; clone size: many; CDR3 protein: CASSATSQGTYEQYF; CDR3 DNA: TGTGCCAGCAGTGCAACCTCACAGGGAACTTACGAGCAGTACTTC
D gene: -; V gene: TRBV9; J gene: TRBJ2-6; clone size: many; CDR3 protein: CASSGQFSSGANVLTF; CDR3 DNA: TGTGCCAGCAGCGGGCAGTTTAGCTCTGGGGCCAACGTCCTGACTTTC
D gene: TRBD1; V gene: TRBV10-3; J gene: TRBJ1-2; clone size: many; CDR3 protein: CAISDMGQNYGYTF; CDR3 DNA: TGTGCCATCAGTGACATGGGACAGAACTATGGCTACACCTTC
D gene: -; V gene: TRBV20-1; J gene: TRBJ2-5; clone size: many; CDR3 protein: CSARYPREAQETQYF; CDR3 DNA: TGCAGTGCTAGATACCCTCGTGAGGCCCAAGAGACCCAGTACTTC
D gene: -; V gene: TRBV3-2; J gene: TRBJ2-1; clone size: -; CDR3 protein: CASSHGTSGSSNNEQFF; CDR3 DNA: TGTGCCAGCAGCCACGGGACTAGCGGGAGTAGCAACAATGAGCAGTTCTTC
D gene: TRBD1; V gene: TRBV29-1; J gene: TRBJ1-2; clone size: many; CDR3 protein: CSVGHARQGGAGYGYTF; CDR3 DNA: TGCAGCGTTGGACACGCTAGACAAGGGGGCGCAGGCTATGGCTACACCTTC
D gene: -; V gene: TRBV3-1; J gene: TRBJ2-1; clone size: -; CDR3 protein: CTSSQEGGPVNEQFF; CDR3 DNA: TGTACCAGCAGCCAAGAAGGCGGGCCGGTCAATGAGCAGTTCTTC
D gene: -; V gene: TRBV13; J gene: TRBJ2-2; clone size: few; CDR3 protein: CASSPKARDWELFF; CDR3 DNA: TGTGCCAGCAGCCCCAAGGCCCGGGACTGGGAGCTGTTTTTT
D gene: -; V gene: TRBV28; J gene: TRBJ2-5; clone size: many; CDR3 protein: CASSPSYQETQYF; CDR3 DNA: TGTGCCAGCAGTCCCTCATACCAAGAGACCCAGTACTTC
D gene: -; V gene: TRBV7-9; J gene: TRBJ1-1; clone size: many; CDR3 protein: CASSPSSALLGTEAFF; CDR3 DNA: TGTGCCAGCAGCCCTTCCTCGGCCCTCTTGGGCACTGAAGCTTTCTTT
D gene: -; V gene: TRBV5-8; J gene: TRBJ2-3; clone size: many; CDR3 protein: CASSLGQGRADTQYF; CDR3 DNA: TGTGCCAGCAGCTTGGGACAGGGGAGGGCAGATACGCAGTATTTT
D gene: -; V gene: TRBV29-1; J gene: TRBJ1-2; clone size: many; CDR3 protein: CSVESRGSYGYTF; CDR3 DNA: TGCAGCGTTGAAAGCAGGGGATCATATGGCTACACCTTC
D gene: TRBD2; V gene: TRBV20-1; J gene: TRBJ2-3; clone size: -; CDR3 protein: CSARDPREADTQYF; CDR3 DNA: TGCAGTGCTAGAGATCCGCGGGAGGCAGATACGCAGTATTTT
D gene: TRBD1; V gene: TRBV12-5; J gene: TRBJ1-5; clone size: -; CDR3 protein: CASGSGQGNQPQHF; CDR3 DNA: TGTGCTAGTGGTTCGGGACAGGGCAATCAGCCCCAGCATTTT
D gene: TRBD2; V gene: TRBV20-1; J gene: TRBJ2-3; clone size: many; CDR3 protein: CSARARLASPDTQYF; CDR3 DNA: TGCAGTGCTAGAGCACGACTAGCGTCGCCGGATACGCAGTATTTT
D gene: TRBD2; V gene: TRBV7-2; J gene: TRBJ2-1; clone size: many; CDR3 protein: CASSLVAGGEYNEQFF; CDR3 DNA: TGTGCCAGCAGTTTAGTGGCGGGAGGTGAATACAATGAGCAGTTCTTC
D gene: -; V gene: TRBV28; J gene: TRBJ2-1; clone size: many; CDR3 protein: CASSFYHAGDNEQFF; CDR3 DNA: TGTGCCAGCAGTTTTTATCATGCAGGGGACAATGAGCAGTTCTTC
D gene: -; V gene: TRBV27; J gene: TRBJ2-4; clone size: few; CDR3 protein: CATIARSKNIQYF; CDR3 DNA: TGTGCCACTATCGCGAGATCCAAAAACATTCAGTACTTC
D gene: -; V gene: TRBV9; J gene: TRBJ2-5; clone size: few; CDR3 protein: CASSVTGGVNQETQYF; CDR3 DNA: TGTGCCAGCAGCGTAACTGGGGGAGTCAACCAAGAGACCCAGTACTTC
D gene: TRBD2; V gene: TRBV7-9; J gene: TRBJ2-5; clone size: many; CDR3 protein: CASSFKAGSVETQYF; CDR3 DNA: TGTGCCAGCAGCTTTAAAGCGGGATCTGTGGAGACCCAGTACTTC
D gene: -; V gene: TRBV29-1; J gene: TRBJ2-1; clone size: few; CDR3 protein: CSVEWQWDYNEQFF; CDR3 DNA: TGCAGCGTTGAATGGCAGTGGGATTACAATGAGCAGTTCTTC
D gene: TRBD2; V gene: TRBV12-3/TRBV12-4; J gene: TRBJ2-6; clone size: -; CDR3 protein: CASSPIMGGISSGANVLTF; CDR3 DNA: TGTGCCAGCAGTCCCATAATGGGGGGGATAAGCTCTGGGGCCAACGTCCTGACTTTC
D gene: -; V gene: TRBV15; J gene: TRBJ1-1; clone size: -; CDR3 protein: CATSTNRYNTEAFF; CDR3 DNA: TGTGCCACCAGCACGAACAGATATAACACTGAAGCTTTCTTT
D gene: -; V gene: TRBV11-2; J gene: TRBJ1-3; clone size: -; CDR3 protein: CASSPRNSINTIYF; CDR3 DNA: TGTGCCAGCAGCCCCAGGAACAGTATAAACACCATATATTTT
D gene: -; V gene: TRBV12-3/TRBV12-4; J gene: TRBJ1-2; clone size: many; CDR3 protein: CASSTPGALGGYTF; CDR3 DNA: TGTGCCAGCAGCACCCCAGGGGCCCTTGGGGGCTACACCTTC
D gene: -; V gene: TRBV9; J gene: TRBJ2-5; clone size: many; CDR3 protein: CASSHVGTAQETQYF; CDR3 DNA: TGTGCCAGCAGCCATGTCGGGACGGCCCAAGAGACCCAGTACTTC